One sample yielded the 8 T cell receptor beta chains listed below, sequenced in a study of preoperative IRX-2 immunotherapy in early breast cancer. Clones were sequenced by immunoSEQ multiplex PCR, and TCRdb holds only the in-frame ones, with some missing. The top ten hold roughly 11% of the sample, which has about 1,600 clones, approximately 70% seen once. The treatment: preoperative locoregional IRX-2 cytokine immunotherapy. Source: tumor tissue, taken after IRX-2 immunotherapy. Every receptor here comes from a human donor with breast cancer.

DNA of the CDR3: TGCGCCAGCAGCTCCCGACAGAGTCTCTACAATGAGCAGTTCTTC. Protein: CASSSRQSLYNEQFF. This rearrangement joins TRBV5-1 to TRBJ2-1, with a possible D match to TRBD1 (5 bases). Looked up from germline, CDR1 is SGHRS and CDR2 is YFSETQ. Between the trimmed V and J ends, which lost 3 bases and 3 bases, there was a span of 13 bases. This CDR3 is built from 15 residues.

J is TRBJ1-2 and V is TRBV18, with a possible D match to TRBD1 (5 bases). V was pared by 2 bases and J by 2 bases, with 6 bases between. Germline assignment: CDR1 KGHSH and CDR2 LQKENI. CDR3 length equals 13 residues. CDR3 nucleotides: TGTGCCAGCTCACCAGAGGGGAACTATGGCTACACCTTC. The encoded protein is CASSPEGNYGYTF.

This clone was seen a single time. This chain links TRBV28 with TRBJ1-6; 10 bases match TRBD1. Germline V CDR1 and CDR2: MDHEN, SYDVKM. This CDR3 has 15 residues. V was clipped by 5 bases and J by 7 bases; unmatched bases: 5. CDR3 sequence reads: CASSPQTGGNSPLHF. The CDR3 DNA sequence: TGTGCCAGCAGTCCACAGACAGGGGGCAATTCACCCCTCCACTTT.

V is TRBV11-3 and J is TRBJ1-2; D is possibly TRBD1 (6 bases). The germline V gene has CDR1 SGHNT and CDR2 YENEEA. V lost 4 bases, J lost 0 bases, and 12 bases lay in between. This CDR3 has 15 amino acids. The CDR3 nucleotides read TGTGCCAGCAGCTCGGACAGAACTCCTAACTATGGCTACACCTTC. It codes for CASSSDRTPNYGYTF.

This clone was seen a few times. The rearrangement joins TRBV15 to TRBJ1-3, with 7 bases lining up with TRBD1. The length of the CDR3 is 17 residues. After removal of 5 bases from V and 2 bases from J, the junction contained 12 bases not matched to a gene. The germline CDR1 and CDR2 sequences are LNHNV and YYDKDF (reference sequence). This CDR3 reads CATSARDRAFTGNTIYF. As DNA, the CDR3 is TGTGCCACCAGCGCTCGAGACAGGGCTTTCACTGGAAACACCATATATTTT.

This chain uses TRBV19 with TRBJ1-1; TRBD1 matches at 8 bases. This CDR3 is 14 amino acids long. With 10 bases clipped from V and 1 base from J, the junction kept 8 bases outside the gene matches. Germline loops: CDR1 LNHDA, CDR2 SQIVND (reference sequence). DNA for the CDR3: TGTGCCACGAAAGAAACAGGGGGGAACACTGAAGCTTTCTTT. This encodes CATKETGGNTEAFF. The full variable domain, completed using reference TRBV19 and TRBJ1-1, is DGGITQSPKYLFRKEGQNVTLSCEQNLNHDAMYWYRQDPGQGLRLIYYSQIVNDFQKGDIAEGYSVSREKKESFPLTVTSAQKNPTAFYLCATKETGGNTEAFFGQGTRLTVV.

The chain is built from TRBV28 and TRBJ1-5, with D perhaps matching TRBD1 (5 bases). Germline V gene data show CDR1 as MDHEN and CDR2 as SYDVKM. This CDR3 has 15 residues. The ends were cut back, 1 base at V and 1 base at J, with 8 bases in the middle. The CDR3 region has the DNA TGTGCCAGCAGTTTATTTCAGGGAAGCAATCAGCCCCAGCATTTT. It specifies CASSLFQGSNQPQHF.

The chain joins TRBV11-3 to TRBJ2-1; 7 positions match TRBD1. Germline CDR1 reads SGHNT; CDR2 reads YENEEA. The CDR3 is 15 residues long. V shed 7 bases and J 1 base; nucleotides not matched to a gene: 7. The CDR3 bases are TGTGCCAGCACTTTGGGACAGCGGTCCTACAATGAGCAGTTCTTC. Amino acid sequence: CASTLGQRSYNEQFF.